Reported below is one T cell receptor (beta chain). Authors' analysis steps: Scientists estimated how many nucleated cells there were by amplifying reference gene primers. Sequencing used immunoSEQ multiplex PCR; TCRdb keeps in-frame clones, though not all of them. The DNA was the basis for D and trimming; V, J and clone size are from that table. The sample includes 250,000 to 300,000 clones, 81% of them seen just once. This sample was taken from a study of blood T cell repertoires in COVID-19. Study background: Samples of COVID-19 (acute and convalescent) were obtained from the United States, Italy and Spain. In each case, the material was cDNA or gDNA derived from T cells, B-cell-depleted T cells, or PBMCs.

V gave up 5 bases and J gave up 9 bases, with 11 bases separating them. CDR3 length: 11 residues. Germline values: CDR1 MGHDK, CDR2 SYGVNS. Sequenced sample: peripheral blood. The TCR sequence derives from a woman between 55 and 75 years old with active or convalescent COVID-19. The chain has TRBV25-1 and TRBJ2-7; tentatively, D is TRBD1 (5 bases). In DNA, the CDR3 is TGTGCCAGCAGTCGGGCAGGGTGGCAGTACTTC. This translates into CASSRAGWQYF.